Sequencing of this TCR beta chain was carried out in a study of vaccination effects on CD4 cells after COVID-19. General study points: Pronounced clonal contraction occurred in clones induced by infection and by vaccine late after vaccination.

The CDR3 has 14 residues. Per the germline V gene, CDR1 is MNHEY and CDR2 is SVGAGI. Trimming left V 0 bases short and J 4 bases short, with 9 bases between. Peptide-pool stimulation followed by sequencing identified expanded antigen-specific CD4+ clonotypes in the ViraFEST assay. Cells that had been cultured for roughly ten days were the source of isolated CD4+ T cells. The study found no prior SARS-CoV-2 infection in the vaccine recipients, who tested negative for nucleocapsid antibodies. A half-medium replacement with IL-2 medium was carried out on days 3 and 7. Note on this clone: Its antigen is unidentified.

Here immunoSEQ multiplex PCR was the method, and the copy in TCRdb shows in-frame clones only, minus some. The sample lists under 80,000 clones, about 70% occurring once. The sequence was obtained from a human donor who received a COVID-19 vaccine. Specimen: CD4+ T cells from PBMCs cultured with HCoV-229E spike peptides, collected before COVID-19 vaccination. This sequence joins TRBV6-5 and TRBJ1-1; D perhaps matches TRBD1 (5 bases). CDR3 in amino acids: CASSYSREGTEAFF. The CDR3 nucleotides read TGTGCCAGCAGTTACTCCAGGGAAGGCACTGAAGCTTTCTTT.